Below are 23 T cell receptor beta chains sequenced from a single sample in a study of regulatory T cells in long-lasting Graves disease. To make TCR beta libraries, researchers used iRepertoire HTBI primers and Arm-PCR of CDR3 regions. MiXCR, run by TCRdb on the multiplex PCR reads, gives a single entry per CDR3 protein. The sample holds hundreds of thousands of distinct CDR3 sequences, approximately 12% seen once. Time point here: newly diagnosed GD, antithyroid drugs for less than 3 months. Preparation of the TCR library used RNA extracted from PBMCs. This sample also belongs to another study, concerning T cells in Graves' hyperthyroidism and ophthalmopathy.

This sample comprised peripheral blood mononuclear cells (PBMCs), obtained at new diagnosis, from a patient treated with antithyroid drugs. Receptor source: a man aged 25 to 40 with Graves disease.

Many counts were recorded for this clonotype. This chain joins TRBV29-1 and TRBJ2-7, with D possibly matching TRBD1 (5 bases). Germline lookup yields CDR1 SQVTM and CDR2 ANQGSEA. V was shortened by 7 bases and J by 0 bases, with 13 bases between the two germline ends. This CDR3 spans 13 amino acids. The CDR3 loop reads CSGTKGDSYEQYF. The CDR3 DNA is TGCAGCGGGACGAAAGGGGACTCCTACGAGCAGTACTTC.

This clonotype was seen at least ten times. The V gene is TRBV6-1, the J gene TRBJ1-1; no clear D gene. Germline CDR1 and CDR2: MNHNS and SASEGT. The CDR3 has 11 residues. Trimming removed 3 bases from V and 8 bases from J, with 7 bases in between. The DNA of the CDR3 is TGTGCCAGCAGTGAGATAACCGAAGCTTTCTTT. It codes for CASSEITEAFF.

This clonotype showed up many times. The chain employs TRBV20-1 and TRBJ2-2, with D perhaps matching TRBD1 (6 bases). CDR1 and CDR2 (germline): DFQATT, SNEGSKA (reference sequence). The V end lost 6 bases, the J end lost 6 bases, and 11 bases lay between the germline ends. CDR3 size: 12 residues. The CDR3 protein is CSAQGQSGELFF. CDR3 nucleotides: TGCAGTGCACAAGGACAGTCCGGGGAGCTGTTTTTT.

This clonotype was picked up many times. The V call is TRBV5-1, the J call TRBJ2-7; 9 bases match TRBD2. Germline loops: CDR1 SGHRS, CDR2 YFSETQ. The CDR3 loop spans 16 amino acids. The V gene end was trimmed by 4 bases and the J gene end by 1 base; junction bases not matched to a gene: 9. The CDR3, as DNA: TGCGCCAGCAGCATCAAGACTAGCGGAGGTTCCTACGAGCAGTACTTC. Translating it yields CASSIKTSGGSYEQYF.

This clonotype has at least ten counts. This chain connects TRBV18 to TRBJ2-3, with D maybe TRBD2 (6 bases). Germline V gives CDR1 KGHSH, CDR2 LQKENI. The V and J ends lost 3 bases and 4 bases respectively, with 11 bases between them. This CDR3 has 14 residues. The CDR3 DNA reads as TGTGCCAGCTCACCGGCGGGAACCCCAGATACGCAGTATTTT. Encoded protein: CASSPAGTPDTQYF.

This clonotype appeared a few times. V and J are TRBV19 and TRBJ2-1; D ambiguous. The CDR3 consists of 12 residues. V was cut by 7 bases and J by 8 bases, with 12 bases left in between. Looked up from germline, CDR1 is LNHDA and CDR2 is SQIVND (reference sequence). For the CDR3, the DNA is TGTGCCAGTAAGTCCAGCCCCCATGAGCAGTTCTTC. Its protein product is CASKSSPHEQFF.

In the case of this clonotype: This may stem from a read error, because a much larger clone lies one nucleotide away. The chain has TRBV28 and TRBJ1-1, with D perhaps matching TRBD1 (6 bases). This CDR3 spans 16 amino acids. The germline V and J ends were trimmed by 3 bases and 4 bases, with 18 bases remaining between them. Germline loops: CDR1 MDHEN, CDR2 SYDVKM. The CDR3 DNA reads as TGTGCCAGCAGTTTCACCCCTACAGGGTGGGGCACTGAAGCTTTCTTT. This sequence encodes CASSFTPTGWGTEAFF. Full variable domain (missing parts from reference TRBV28 and TRBJ1-1): DVKVTQSSRYLVKRTGEKVFLECVQDMDHENMFWYRQDPGLGLRLIYFSYDVKMKEKGDIPEGYSVSREKKERFSLILESASTNQTSMYLCASSFTPTGWGTEAFFGQGTRLTVV.

V gene TRBV27 combines with J gene TRBJ1-2; 8 bases fit TRBD1. J gave up 2 bases and V 4 bases, and 9 bases lay outside the gene matches. This CDR3 is built from 16 residues. The germline V gene has CDR1 MNHEY and CDR2 SMNVEV (reference sequence). CDR3 sequence reads: CASSSGDGQGNYGYTF. CDR3 nucleotide sequence: TGTGCCAGCAGTTCTGGAGACGGACAGGGAAACTATGGCTACACCTTC.

This chain joins TRBV10-3 and TRBJ2-2; 8 nucleotides line up with TRBD2. V lost 0 bases, J lost 5 bases, and 5 bases stayed unmatched. The CDR3 runs 16 residues. Germline V CDR1 and CDR2: ENHRY, SYGVKD. CDR3 loop: CAISESGLEKTGELFF. The CDR3 DNA reads TGTGCCATCAGTGAGTCGGGACTAGAAAAGACCGGGGAGCTGTTTTTT.

The chain links TRBV15 to TRBJ1-1; a possible D gene is TRBD1 (5 bases). The CDR3 consists of 15 residues. With 5 bases removed from V and 5 bases from J, the gap between germline ends came to 18 bases. Germline lookup yields CDR1 LNHNV and CDR2 YYDKDF (reference sequence). This chain's CDR3 is CATSPRAYEGTEAFF. CDR3 in DNA: TGTGCCACCAGCCCCAGGGCCTACGAGGGGACTGAAGCTTTCTTT.

V usage is TRBV5-4 and J usage is TRBJ2-5; D might be TRBD1 or TRBD2, each matching 5 bases. Germline values: CDR1 SGHNT, CDR2 YYREEE (reference sequence). V was shortened by 4 bases and J by 3 bases, with 16 bases between the two germline ends. This CDR3 spans 15 amino acids. The CDR3 here is CASSRDRDGKETQYF. CDR3 DNA: TGTGCCAGCAGCCGGGACCGGGACGGAAAAGAGACCCAGTACTTC.

The table lists this clonotype with many counts. V and J are TRBV20-1 and TRBJ1-1; D is perhaps TRBD1 (6 bases). Germline V gene lookup returns CDR1 DFQATT and CDR2 SNEGSKA (reference sequence). Trimming stripped 5 bases from V and 3 bases from J, with 22 bases between. This CDR3 comprises 16 residues. The CDR3 reads CSAPEPGKGVHTEAFF. DNA of the CDR3: TGCAGTGCTCCCGAGCCAGGGAAGGGGGTACACACTGAAGCTTTCTTT.

Note on this clonotype: A single base separates this from a much larger clone, so it may be a read error. The V gene is TRBV20-1, the J gene TRBJ2-1; D may be TRBD2 (6 bases). This CDR3 contains 13 residues. V was clipped by 3 bases and J by 10 bases, with 16 bases between them. Germline V gene lookup returns CDR1 DFQATT and CDR2 SNEGSKA (reference sequence). CDR3 sequence: CSARGGPSYEQFF. CDR3 nucleotide sequence: TGCAGTGCTAGGGGGGGACCCTCCTACGAGCAGTTCTTC.

This clonotype was detected ten times or more. CDR3 sequence: CASSPQLAGLNQPQHF. The DNA for the CDR3 is TGTGCCAGCTCACCACAGTTGGCAGGCCTCAATCAGCCCCAGCATTTT. The gene calls are TRBV18 and TRBJ1-5, with unresolved D. Trimming stripped 1 base from V and 3 bases from J, with 13 bases between. Germline CDR1 is KGHSH and CDR2 is LQKENI. The CDR3 is 16 residues long.

The sample holds a few counts of this clonotype. The rearrangement uses TRBV29-1 and TRBJ1-2, with a tentative D call TRBD1 (6 bases). Trimming pared 0 bases from V and 6 bases from J, leaving 14 bases between. CDR3 length equals 14 residues. In germline, CDR1 is SQVTM, CDR2 ANQGSEA. The CDR3 region is CSVEEALRGDGYTF. The CDR3 DNA reads as TGCAGCGTTGAAGAGGCCTTGAGGGGGGATGGCTACACCTTC.

Ten or more counts support this clonotype. The J gene is TRBJ2-7, the V gene TRBV10-2, with no clear D. The CDR3 runs to 13 residues. Germline CDR1 reads WSHSY; CDR2 reads SAAADI. The germline V and J ends were trimmed by 7 bases and 3 bases, with 13 bases remaining between them. The CDR3 region has the DNA TGCGCCAGCACCTCTCCGGGCGGCTACGAGCAGTACTTC. Its translation: CASTSPGGYEQYF.

This clonotype appeared many times. The chain uses TRBV6-2 or TRBV6-3 and TRBJ1-2; no firm D call. The CDR3 spans 18 residues. V was cut by 3 bases and J by 4 bases, with 24 bases left in between. CDR1 is MNHEY, CDR2 SVGEGT, per germline. CDR3 DNA sequence: TGTGCCAGCAGTTATCTTCCTCGGGGTGGCCCTCGGGGCTATGGCTACACCTTC. It yields the protein CASSYLPRGGPRGYGYTF.

This clonotype appeared many times. The chain links TRBV16 to TRBJ2-7, with no clear D. Germline assignment: CDR1 KGHSY and CDR2 FQNENV. The CDR3 has 14 residues. V was shortened by 0 bases and J by 5 bases, with 11 bases between the two germline ends. The CDR3 loop is CASSQSSLNNEQYF. The CDR3, as DNA: TGTGCCAGCAGCCAATCGAGCCTGAACAACGAGCAGTACTTC. The full variable domain, with the rest looked up from reference TRBV16 and TRBJ2-7, is GEEVAQTPKHLVRGEGQKAKLYCAPIKGHSYVFWYQQVLKNEFKFLISFQNENVFDETGMPKERFSAKCLPNSPCSLEIQATKLEDSAVYFCASSQSSLNNEQYFGPGTRLTVT.

The table lists this clonotype with many counts. This sequence joins TRBV10-3 and TRBJ2-5; perhaps TRBD1 as D (7 bases). CDR3 length: 15 amino acids. The germline CDR1 and CDR2 sequences are ENHRY and SYGVKD. Trimming removed 0 bases at V and 4 bases at J, with 12 bases between. CDR3 sequence (DNA): TGTGCCATCAGTGAGTCGAGGCAGGGGGGAGAGACCCAGTACTTC. Its protein product is CAISESRQGGETQYF.

This clonotype appeared many times. The rearrangement uses TRBV20-1 and TRBJ2-5; 10 nucleotides line up with TRBD2. Germline-derived CDR1 and CDR2 are DFQATT and SNEGSKA (reference sequence). V lost 6 bases, J lost 4 bases, and 11 bases stayed unmatched. CDR3 length: 15 amino acids. CDR3 in amino acids: CSARLSGRMVETQYF. CDR3 nucleotide sequence: TGCAGTGCGAGACTTAGCGGGAGGATGGTAGAGACCCAGTACTTC.

J is TRBJ2-4 and V is TRBV3-1; possibly TRBD1 for D (6 bases). In germline, CDR1 is LGHDT, CDR2 YNNKEL (reference sequence). This CDR3 region has 13 residues. The germline V and J ends were trimmed by 4 bases and 11 bases, with 15 bases remaining between them. In DNA form, the CDR3 reads TGTGCCAGCAGCCCCACCGGGACATCCCTTCAGTACTTC. This codes for CASSPTGTSLQYF.

The chain is built from TRBV19 and TRBJ2-7; D is unclear. Trimming took off 5 bases at V and 0 bases at J, with 11 bases between the two ends. The CDR3 is made up of 14 amino acids. CDR1 is LNHDA, CDR2 SQIVND, per germline (reference sequence). In DNA form, the CDR3 reads TGTGCCAGTAGTGCCGATCCACTCTCCTACGAGCAGTACTTC. Translating it yields CASSADPLSYEQYF.

This clonotype was counted at least ten times. V and J are TRBV27 and TRBJ1-2; TRBD1 might be the D (6 bases). Trimming stripped 4 bases from V and 6 bases from J, with 21 bases between. There are 16 residues in the CDR3. The V gene's germline CDR1 is MNHEY and CDR2 SMNVEV (reference sequence). This chain's CDR3 is CASSSGGVRVRDGYTF. The CDR3 nucleotides are TGTGCCAGCAGTTCGGGGGGCGTTAGGGTTAGGGATGGCTACACCTTC.